This T cell receptor (beta chain) derives from a study of regulatory T cells in long-lasting Graves disease. Overall study context: Over 5 years on antithyroid drugs plus positive TSH receptor antibodies marked Graves' disease as persistent. Broader study findings: Relative to new patients (roughly 970), persistent patients exhibited greater sharing of public clonotypes (2,741). Patients with persistent disease showed a bias toward TRBV28, TRBJ1-2 and TRBJ2-5.

The TCR beta library used iRepertoire HTBI primers with Arm-PCR amplification of CDR3. TCRdb used MiXCR to reprocess the multiplex PCR reads, holding one entry per CDR3 protein. The profile shows about half a million distinct CDR3 sequences, around a fifth of them singletons. On this clonotype itself: What it binds is unknown.

This CDR3 is built from 15 residues. Germline V gene sequence: CDR1 MNHGY, CDR2 SVAAGI. V lost 3 bases and J lost 4, with 13 bases in between. Time point defined: persistent/refractory GD, antithyroid drugs over 5 years with positive TRAb. Scientists built the TCR library using RNA that was extracted from PBMCs. EDTA tubes held Nine milliliters of peripheral blood from each patient. The source material was peripheral blood mononuclear cells (PBMCs), sampled when the disease was refractory, from a patient treated with antithyroid drugs. The V call is TRBV6-9, the J call TRBJ1-5; TRBD1 might be the D (6 bases). The TCR originated in a female donor with Graves disease. CDR3 region: CASSYTRGGNQPQHF. CDR3 nucleotides: TGTGCCAGCAGTTACACCAGGGGAGGGAATCAGCCCCAGCATTTT.